The next 13 T cell receptor beta chains were all read from a single sample in a study of cytomegalovirus exposure and HLA in healthy donors (dated by TCRdb to 2016 to 2017). Library generation was performed with the immunoSEQ multiplex PCR assay. A mixture of 60 forward primers for TCR Vbeta segments and 13 reverse primers for TCR Jbeta segments was used in the multiplex PCR. TCRdb provides this immuneACCESS table in a form limited to in-frame rearrangements. Some clones are lacking; in checked studies, under half of them reflect an unresolved V gene, and why the rest are absent is not known. The sample data list approximately 150,000 clones, and 75% to 85% of these were observed just once. The leading ten clones occupy around a tenth of the sample. Material: PBMCs. Receptors originate from a man in his fifties or sixties in good health and CMV-seropositive.

The chain recombines TRBV2 with TRBJ1-5; 7 bases map to TRBD1. Per germline, CDR1 SNHLY and CDR2 FYNNEI. J was trimmed by 7 bases and V by 6 bases; bases with no gene match: 3. The CDR3 contains 12 residues. CDR3 loop: CASRGGEQPQHF. CDR3 coding DNA: TGTGCCAGCAGAGGGGGCGAACAGCCCCAGCATTTT.

The chain combines TRBV6-9 with TRBJ2-5, with TRBD2 as a possible D gene (5 bases). The CDR3 totals 14 residues. Germline CDR1 MNHGY, CDR2 SVAAGI. The V and J ends lost 4 bases and 5 bases respectively, with 14 bases between them. The chain's CDR3 is CASSSNGSGETQYF. CDR3 coding DNA: TGTGCCAGCAGTTCGAATGGAAGCGGTGAGACCCAGTACTTC.

The chain has TRBV28 and TRBJ2-1, with D unresolved. The length of the CDR3 is 14 residues. Germline loops: CDR1 MDHEN, CDR2 SYDVKM. The ends were cut back, 6 bases at V and 3 bases at J, with 12 bases in the middle. The CDR3 nucleotides read TGTGCCAGCAGGGTGCAGGCCCTCTACAATGAGCAGTTCTTC. This translates into CASRVQALYNEQFF. Supplemented by reference TRBV28 and TRBJ2-1, the full variable domain reads DVKVTQSSRYLVKRTGEKVFLECVQDMDHENMFWYRQDPGLGLRLIYFSYDVKMKEKGDIPEGYSVSREKKERFSLILESASTNQTSMYLCASRVQALYNEQFFGPGTRLTVL.

This clone was seen more than once but under ten times. The V call is TRBV4-3, the J call TRBJ2-3, with 7 positions matching TRBD2. Trimming took 0 bases from V and 1 from J; bases not matched to a gene: 7. This CDR3 is 17 amino acids long. Germline CDR1 and CDR2: LGHNA and YSLEER. The CDR3 loop reads CASSQDRASGGTDTQYF. CDR3 nucleotides: TGCGCCAGCAGCCAAGATCGGGCTAGCGGAGGCACAGATACGCAGTATTTT.

This clone has only a few counts. This chain connects TRBV5-6 to TRBJ2-7; 8 nucleotides line up with TRBD1. Losses at the gene ends were 0 bases for V and 5 bases for J; bases not matched to a gene: 4. CDR1 and CDR2 (germline): SGHDT, YYEEEE. The CDR3 extends over 14 amino acids. The CDR3 protein is CASSLAGTGHEQYF. The CDR3 DNA follows: TGTGCCAGCAGCTTGGCGGGGACAGGCCACGAGCAGTACTTC.

This chain links TRBV5-6 with TRBJ1-1; perhaps TRBD1 as D (5 bases). Trimming stripped 3 bases from V and 0 bases from J, with 12 bases between. CDR3 length equals 15 residues. Germline V gene sequence: CDR1 SGHDT, CDR2 YYEEEE. For the CDR3, the DNA is TGTGCCAGCAGCTATCCGGGACTGATGAACACTGAAGCTTTCTTT. It encodes CASSYPGLMNTEAFF.

The chain carries TRBV4-2 and TRBJ1-2; TRBD1 agrees at 7 bases. The trim removed 1 base at V and 3 bases at J, leaving 8 bases unmatched. CDR1 is LGHNA and CDR2 is YNFKEQ in the germline V gene. The CDR3 is made up of 16 amino acids. The CDR3 loop is CASSQGAGTEYYGYTF. The DNA of the CDR3 is TGTGCCAGCAGCCAAGGAGCCGGGACAGAGTACTATGGCTACACCTTC.

The chain recombines TRBV5-6 with TRBJ2-7; D ambiguous. The CDR3 covers 14 residues. The ends were cut back, 1 base at V and 5 bases at J, with 13 bases in the middle. Germline V gene sequence: CDR1 SGHDT, CDR2 YYEEEE. The DNA for the CDR3 is TGTGCCAGCAGCTTGCAGAACAGAGTAAACGAGCAGTACTTC. Residues: CASSLQNRVNEQYF.

J is TRBJ1-1 and V is TRBV11-2, with TRBD1 matching over 9 bases. This CDR3 is 15 amino acids long. Trimming removed 4 bases from V and 3 bases from J; junction bases left unmatched: 6. Germline CDR1 and CDR2: SGHAT and FQNNGV. The CDR3 DNA reads TGTGCCAGCAGCTCATGGACAGGGGTGGACACTGAAGCTTTCTTT. Amino acids: CASSSWTGVDTEAFF.

The genes are TRBV7-9 and TRBJ2-1, with TRBD2 as a possible D gene (5 bases). CDR1 and CDR2 from the germline V gene are SEHNR and FQNEAQ (reference sequence). V gave up 5 bases and J gave up 6 bases, with 17 bases separating them. The CDR3 covers 15 residues. In DNA, the CDR3 is TGTGCCAGCAGCCCTCCTGGAGGCGAGGTCAATGAGCAGTTCTTC. It codes for CASSPPGGEVNEQFF.

The J gene is TRBJ2-5, the V gene TRBV18; D gene uncertain. CDR1 and CDR2 from the germline V gene are KGHSH and LQKENI. The CDR3 consists of 13 residues. Deletions cut 0 bases from V and 5 bases from J, with 7 bases between. In DNA form, the CDR3 reads TGTGCCAGCTCACCACCGGTAGAGGAGACCCAGTACTTC. Translated: CASSPPVEETQYF. Full variable domain (outside the CDR3, taken from reference TRBV18 and TRBJ2-5): NAGVMQNPRHLVRRRGQEARLRCSPMKGHSHVYWYRQLPEEGLKFMVYLQKENIIDESGMPKERFSAEFPKEGPSILRIQQVVRGDSAAYFCASSPPVEETQYFGPGTRLLVL.

CDR3 protein: CSVGQGQGQTQYF. The DNA for the CDR3 is TGCAGCGTGGGACAGGGACAGGGGCAGACCCAGTACTTC. The genes are TRBV29-1 and TRBJ2-5, with TRBD1 identical over 10 bases. From germline, CDR1 is SQVTM and CDR2 ANQGSEA. The length of the CDR3 is 13 residues. With 6 bases clipped from V and 6 bases from J, the junction kept 7 bases outside the gene matches.

This rearrangement joins TRBV5-4 to TRBJ1-3; TRBD1 matches at 7 bases. CDR1 is SGHNT, CDR2 YYREEE, per germline (reference sequence). The CDR3 runs 16 residues. V trimming: 3 bases; J trimming: 0 bases; junction bases outside the gene matches: 6. Here the CDR3 DNA reads TGTGCCAGCAGCTCGGGACAGTATTACTCTGGAAACACCATATATTTT. Encoded protein: CASSSGQYYSGNTIYF.